These 22 T cell receptor beta chains came from one sample sequenced in a study of blood T cell repertoires in COVID-19. Libraries were prepared by immunoSEQ multiplex PCR; TCRdb keeps only in-frame clonotypes and omits some of them. The data contain some 49,000 clones, about 86% of them singletons. The sequencing input was peripheral blood. The receptor source for this set is a woman at least 80 years old with COVID-19, enrolled during active disease.

Only one count was recorded for this clone. J is TRBJ1-2 and V is TRBV5-4; D unresolved. This CDR3 has 15 amino acids. Between the trimmed V and J ends, which lost 0 bases and 2 bases, there was a span of 11 bases. From germline, CDR1 is SGHNT and CDR2 YYREEE (reference sequence). CDR3 DNA: TGTGCCAGCAGCTTGGGACATGGCACCAACTATGGCTACACCTTC. Amino acids: CASSLGHGTNYGYTF. The variable domain in full, completed from reference TRBV5-4 and TRBJ1-2, reads ETGVTQSPTHLIKTRGQQVTLRCSSQSGHNTVSWYQQALGQGPQFIFQYYREEENGRGNFPPRFSGLQFPNYSSELNVNALELDDSALYLCASSLGHGTNYGYTFGSGTRLTVV.

The chain employs TRBV6-5 and TRBJ1-5, with D possibly TRBD1 on 5 matching bases. This CDR3 region has 14 residues. Trimming took off 8 bases at V and 6 bases at J, with 17 bases between the two ends. CDR1 and CDR2 from the germline V gene are MNHEY and SVGAGI. The CDR3 nucleotides read TGTGCCAGCCATGGCGGACTGGGGGGTCAGCCCCAGCATTTT. This encodes CASHGGLGGQPQHF.

This chain connects TRBV7-9 to TRBJ2-7; 10 nucleotides align to TRBD2. V gave up 5 bases and J gave up 4 bases; unmatched junction bases: 11. Germline lookup yields CDR1 SEHNR and CDR2 FQNEAQ (reference sequence). This CDR3 is 16 amino acids long. The CDR3 region has the DNA TGTGCCAGCAGCCTTGGGCCAGCGGGAGGGCCTTACGAGCAGTACTTC. This gives the protein CASSLGPAGGPYEQYF. The full variable domain, completed using reference TRBV7-9 and TRBJ2-7, is DTGVSQNPRHKITKRGQNVTFRCDPISEHNRLYWYRQTLGQGPEFLTYFQNEAQLEKSRLLSDRFSAERPKGSFSTLEIQRTEQGDSAMYLCASSLGPAGGPYEQYFGPGTRLTVT.

This rearrangement joins TRBV2 to TRBJ2-1; 12 nucleotides agree with TRBD2. This CDR3 contains 14 residues. Germline V gene sequence: CDR1 SNHLY, CDR2 FYNNEI. Unmatched junction bases numbered 5, after V lost 0 bases and J lost 14 bases. The CDR3 nucleotides are TGTGCCAGCAGTGAAGCGACTAGCGGGAGTAAAAAGTTCTTC. Translating gives CASSEATSGSKKFF.

The chain links TRBV6-5 to TRBJ2-7; D gene ambiguous. Germline V gene lookup returns CDR1 MNHEY and CDR2 SVGAGI. V dropped 6 bases and J dropped 0 bases, with 15 bases sitting between them. The CDR3 loop spans 15 amino acids. CDR3 DNA: TGTGCCAGCAGGCCGACTGTCAGTGCCTCCTACGAGCAGTACTTC. This translates into CASRPTVSASYEQYF.

The V call is TRBV10-3, the J call TRBJ1-1; D unclear. The germline V gene has CDR1 ENHRY and CDR2 SYGVKD. The CDR3 totals 14 residues. V lost 3 bases and J 4 bases, leaving 12 bases between the germline ends. The CDR3: CAISEKERVTEAFF. CDR3 DNA sequence: TGTGCCATCAGTGAAAAGGAGAGGGTCACTGAAGCTTTCTTT.

J is TRBJ2-7 and V is TRBV28; perhaps TRBD2 as D (5 bases). V lost 6 bases, J lost 4 bases, and 16 bases lay in between. CDR3 length: 14 amino acids. Germline V lookup: CDR1 MDHEN, CDR2 SYDVKM. The CDR3 is CASRGAYFLYEQYF. The CDR3 coding sequence is TGTGCCAGCAGGGGAGCGTACTTCCTATACGAGCAGTACTTC.

The rearrangement joins TRBV11-2 to TRBJ1-4; D might be TRBD1 (5 bases). From germline, CDR1 is SGHAT and CDR2 FQNNGV. The V end lost 4 bases, the J end lost 3 bases, and 15 bases lay between the germline ends. The CDR3 has 16 amino acids. The CDR3 sequence is CASSSFPSGANEKLFF. In DNA, the CDR3 is TGTGCCAGCAGCTCGTTCCCGTCGGGGGCTAATGAAAAACTGTTTTTT.

J is TRBJ2-5 and V is TRBV7-2; no clear D. The V end lost 1 base, the J end lost 3 bases, and 9 bases lay between the germline ends. Germline-derived CDR1 and CDR2 are SGHTA and FQGNSA. There are 14 residues in the CDR3. The CDR3 DNA follows: TGTGCCAGCAGCTTAGAAGGCGGAAAAGAGACCCAGTACTTC. It yields the protein CASSLEGGKETQYF.

The CDR3 DNA reads as TGTGCCTGGGGTCTACAGGATTCACAGCCCCAGCATTTT. Translating it yields CAWGLQDSQPQHF. V usage is TRBV30 and J usage is TRBJ1-5, with a tentative D call TRBD1 (5 bases). Germline CDR1 GTSNPN, CDR2 SVGIG (reference sequence). V was pared by 5 bases and J by 7 bases, with 15 bases between. CDR3 size: 13 residues.

The V gene is TRBV12-3 or TRBV12-4, the J gene TRBJ1-1, with 9 bases fitting TRBD1. The CDR3 loop spans 13 amino acids. J gave up 5 bases and V 8 bases, and 6 bases lay outside the gene matches. The CDR3 DNA reads as TGTGCCAGCGGACAGGGGCGGTGGACTGAAGCTTTCTTT. It codes for CASGQGRWTEAFF.

V is TRBV25-1 and J is TRBJ2-7; 7 bases fit TRBD2. This CDR3 region has 15 residues. Germline V gives CDR1 MGHDK, CDR2 SYGVNS. With 1 base clipped from V and 2 bases from J, the junction kept 5 bases outside the gene matches. CDR3 protein: CASSESGGTTYEQYF. CDR3 nucleotide sequence: TGTGCCAGCAGTGAATCGGGCGGGACTACCTACGAGCAGTACTTC.

The chain combines TRBV11-2 with TRBJ2-1; TRBD2 is a possible D gene (5 bases). Trimming stripped 4 bases from V and 4 bases from J, with 11 bases between. Looked up from germline, CDR1 is SGHAT and CDR2 is FQNNGV. The length of the CDR3 is 14 residues. The CDR3 here is CASSSSGLYNEQFF. CDR3 nucleotides: TGTGCCAGCAGCTCTAGTGGACTTTACAATGAGCAGTTCTTC.

The chain couples TRBV6-4 to TRBJ1-5, with 7 bases aligning to TRBD1. Per the germline V gene, CDR1 is MRHNA and CDR2 is SNTAGT. V shed 5 bases and J 3 bases; nucleotides not matched to a gene: 4. The CDR3 runs to 14 residues. Here the CDR3 DNA reads TGTGCCAGCAGTCCGGGACAGTACAATCAGCCCCAGCATTTT. The encoded protein is CASSPGQYNQPQHF.

V is TRBV6-5 and J is TRBJ2-7; D remains unclear. The CDR3 totals 15 residues. Trimming stripped 0 bases from V and 1 base from J, with 10 bases between. Looked up from germline, CDR1 is MNHEY and CDR2 is SVGAGI. CDR3 in DNA: TGTGCCAGCAGTTACTCACGGGTCCCATCCTACGAGCAGTACTTC. Residues: CASSYSRVPSYEQYF.

This chain joins TRBV27 and TRBJ1-6; D may be TRBD1 (6 bases). The length of the CDR3 is 15 residues. Trimming took 1 base from V and 9 from J, leaving 13 bases between them. The germline gives CDR1 MNHEY, CDR2 SMNVEV (reference sequence). CDR3 sequence (DNA): TGTGCCAGCAGTTTATGGGGGCATGTTAGTTCACCCCTCCACTTT. It specifies CASSLWGHVSSPLHF.

The chain links TRBV18 to TRBJ2-5, with 12 bases aligning to TRBD1. Germline CDR1 and CDR2: KGHSH and LQKENI. V lost 1 base and J lost 5; bases outside the gene matches: 8. This CDR3 contains 17 residues. DNA of the CDR3: TGTGCCAGCTCACCACTTGGGACAGGGGGCCGACAGGAGACCCAGTACTTC. Its protein is CASSPLGTGGRQETQYF. The full variable domain, in which reference TRBV18 and TRBJ2-5 provide the parts outside the CDR3, is NAGVMQNPRHLVRRRGQEARLRCSPMKGHSHVYWYRQLPEEGLKFMVYLQKENIIDESGMPKERFSAEFPKEGPSILRIQQVVRGDSAAYFCASSPLGTGGRQETQYFGPGTRLLVL.

The V and J genes are TRBV6-5 and TRBJ1-1; no reliable D call. The V gene lost 6 bases and the J gene lost 2 bases, with 10 bases spanning the gap. The CDR3 consists of 13 residues. The germline V gene encodes CDR1 MNHEY and CDR2 SVGAGI. The CDR3 sequence: CASRPTGNTEAFF. The CDR3 DNA is TGTGCCAGCAGACCGACGGGTAACACTGAAGCTTTCTTT.

The chain carries TRBV5-6 and TRBJ2-2; the D is unclear. V was clipped by 4 bases and J by 9 bases, with 16 bases between them. Germline V gives CDR1 SGHDT, CDR2 YYEEEE. The CDR3 has 14 residues. CDR3 DNA sequence: TGTGCCAGCAGCCCGGATTGGAAACAGTGGGAGCTGTTTTTT. The encoded protein is CASSPDWKQWELFF.

The V call is TRBV28, the J call TRBJ1-2; D possibly corresponds to TRBD1 (5 bases). Trimming shortened V by 4 bases and J by 0 bases, and 15 bases separated the two germline ends. Germline-derived CDR1 and CDR2 are MDHEN and SYDVKM. This CDR3 is 16 amino acids long. In DNA, the CDR3 is TGTGCCAGCAGTTACCCGACAGAGACCACTAACTATGGCTACACCTTC. It is translated as CASSYPTETTNYGYTF.

Here the CDR3 reads CASSLGLGLQFNEQYF. The CDR3 DNA is TGTGCCAGCAGTTTAGGGTTGGGACTACAATTCAACGAGCAGTACTTC. V usage is TRBV27 and J usage is TRBJ2-7; 7 bases agree with TRBD2. The germline gives CDR1 MNHEY, CDR2 SMNVEV (reference sequence). This CDR3 has 16 amino acids. The V and J ends lost 2 bases and 5 bases, in that order; junction bases with no gene match: 12.

V gene TRBV18 combines with J gene TRBJ2-3; no reliable D call. The germline gives CDR1 KGHSH, CDR2 LQKENI. Trimming took 0 bases from V and 3 from J, leaving 7 bases between them. CDR3 size: 14 residues. CDR3 loop: CASSPPSTTDTQYF. The CDR3 region has the DNA TGTGCCAGCTCACCACCTAGCACTACAGATACGCAGTATTTT.